This T cell receptor (beta chain) appears in the sequencing data of a study of T-cell memory formation after mild COVID-19. As concerns this clonotype: Its cognate antigen is unknown.

TCRdb fed the 5' RACE reads into MiXCR, producing one record per CDR3 protein. The repertoire holds around 450,000 distinct CDR3 sequences, with approximately 25% as singletons. Unmatched junction bases numbered 9, after V lost 4 bases and J lost 4 bases. Germline values: CDR1 SGHNT, CDR2 YYREEE (reference sequence). The CDR3 runs to 15 residues. Study-wide results and caveats: Contracting clones localized mainly to CM and EM when CD4+ and mainly to EMRA when CD8+. A second wave of clones peaked on day 37, and their SARS-CoV-2 specificity went unconfirmed.

Sequencing was done on a sample of PBMCs or a T cell subset sorted from them (not recorded which). The chain recombines TRBV5-4 with TRBJ1-1; 8 nucleotides agree with TRBD1. The sequence derives from an adult woman who had mild COVID-19 (a few samples of this study predate the infection). Cell type and time point are not known. CDR3: CASSENRGESTEAFF. The DNA of the CDR3 is TGTGCCAGCAGCGAGAACAGGGGGGAGAGCACTGAAGCTTTCTTT.